The source of this T cell receptor (beta chain) is a study of T cell repertoires in cytomegalovirus infection. Turning to the study itself: Public TCR beta signatures were indicative of both CMV infection and a matching HLA type. Study observations and caveats: Clonotypes of TCR beta that were HLA-C-restricted and CMV-specific dominated the ex vivo response. People with CMV and the relevant HLA were identified by cumulative public TCR beta family frequency.

V shed 6 bases and J shed 4 bases, with 13 bases lying between them. The germline CDR1 and CDR2 sequences are SGHRS and YFSETQ. This CDR3 spans 13 amino acids. Concerning this clonotype itself: The antigen remains undetermined.

TCRdb reprocessed the reads with MiXCR, giving one entry per CDR3 protein. The sample has about 300,000 distinct CDR3 sequences; 20% to 30% are singletons. The TCR comes from a human donor in good health (CMV status not recorded). Some clones in this sample may be carry-over from other donors' samples. V gene TRBV5-1 combines with J gene TRBJ2-5; the D is unclear. Source material: PBMCs. The CDR3 DNA follows: TGCGCCAGCACCCGGCCGGGTGGAGAGACCCAGTACTTC. It codes for CASTRPGGETQYF.